Shown below are 11 T cell receptor beta chains from a single sample sequenced in a study of CD8 T cells in ankylosing spondylitis. TCRdb re-derived calls from the 5' RACE reads in MiXCR, one entry per CDR3 protein. The sample holds 250,000 to 350,000 distinct CDR3 sequences, roughly 20% seen once. Material: blood, either unsorted or a sorted T cell fraction (not recorded which). The receptors derive from a female donor with ankylosing spondylitis or in good health (not recorded which).

The table lists this clonotype with many counts. CDR3 loop: CASSPQLATNEKLFF. The CDR3, as DNA: TGTGCCAGCAGCCCACAGCTTGCAACTAATGAAAAACTGTTTTTT. J is TRBJ1-4 and V is TRBV7-2; no definite D call. Trimming cost V 5 bases and J 0 bases, with 10 bases left between them. This CDR3 is built from 15 residues. Germline CDR1 and CDR2: SGHTA and FQGNSA.

This clonotype was seen a handful of times. This chain joins TRBV9 and TRBJ2-1; D perhaps matches TRBD2 (6 bases). The CDR3 is 13 amino acids. Germline loops: CDR1 SGDLS, CDR2 YYNGEE. The V end was cut by 2 bases, the J end by 7 bases, with 10 bases between. DNA of the CDR3: TGTGCCAGCAGCGTGGGGGGTATGAATGAGCAGTTCTTC. Translating gives CASSVGGMNEQFF.

In this sample, this clonotype turned up a few times. The J gene is TRBJ1-1, the V gene TRBV5-1; D is perhaps TRBD1 (6 bases). CDR1 is SGHRS, CDR2 YFSETQ, per germline. V was clipped by 3 bases and J by 1 base, with 13 bases between them. CDR3 length: 15 residues. The CDR3 nucleotides are TGCGCCAGCAGCTACTCGGGACACTGGAACACTGAAGCTTTCTTT. Protein sequence: CASSYSGHWNTEAFF.

This clonotype was recorded at least ten times. The chain joins TRBV20-1 to TRBJ2-1; TRBD2 matches at 12 bases. After removal of 6 bases from V and 9 bases from J, the junction contained 9 bases not matched to a gene. Germline lookup yields CDR1 DFQATT and CDR2 SNEGSKA (reference sequence). The CDR3 consists of 14 residues. In DNA form, the CDR3 reads TGCAGTGCACCGGGACTAGCGGGTGAGGGTGAGCAGTTCTTC. Its translation: CSAPGLAGEGEQFF.

The sample holds a few counts of this clonotype. This chain connects TRBV6-1 to TRBJ1-6, with D unresolved. CDR1 is MNHNS, CDR2 SASEGT, per germline. V was cut by 1 base and J by 6 bases, with 10 bases left in between. The CDR3 contains 15 residues. The CDR3 loop is CASSEGGPLNSPLHF. In DNA, the CDR3 is TGTGCCAGCAGTGAAGGAGGGCCCCTTAATTCACCCCTCCACTTT.

This clonotype has ten or more counts. The J gene is TRBJ2-7, the V gene TRBV20-1, with 9 bases matching TRBD2. CDR1 DFQATT and CDR2 SNEGSKA come from the germline V gene (reference sequence). This CDR3 has 15 amino acids. Germline trimming cut 1 base from V and 3 bases from J; bases unmatched to any gene: 7. Here the CDR3 reads CSARGDSGSLYEQYF. For the CDR3, the DNA is TGCAGTGCTAGAGGGGATAGCGGGAGCCTCTACGAGCAGTACTTC.

The table lists this clonotype with a count of one. The genes are TRBV28 and TRBJ2-7, with D tentatively TRBD2 (7 bases). The CDR3 extends over 15 amino acids. With 5 bases removed from V and 0 bases from J, the gap between germline ends came to 14 bases. Germline-derived CDR1 and CDR2 are MDHEN and SYDVKM. CDR3: CASSLAGARSYEQYF. The DNA of the CDR3 is TGTGCCAGCAGTCTCGCGGGGGCGCGCTCCTACGAGCAGTACTTC.

The V and J genes are TRBV7-8 and TRBJ2-7, with 9 bases that match TRBD1. The CDR3 is 14 amino acids. From germline, CDR1 is SGHVS and CDR2 FQNEAQ. V shed 1 base and J 4 bases; nucleotides not matched to a gene: 2. The CDR3 region is CASSLGTGVYEQYF. CDR3 nucleotides: TGTGCCAGCAGCTTAGGGACAGGGGTTTACGAGCAGTACTTC.

There are a few counts of this clonotype. The rearrangement uses TRBV10-3 and TRBJ2-5; no definite D call. CDR1 is ENHRY and CDR2 is SYGVKD in the germline V gene. The CDR3 spans 13 residues. Trimming pared 5 bases from V and 2 bases from J, leaving 9 bases between. CDR3 nucleotide sequence: TGTGCCATCAGTCGCGCTCTGCAAGAGACCCAGTACTTC. Protein product: CAISRALQETQYF.

This clonotype was seen more than once but under ten times. This sequence joins TRBV4-2 and TRBJ1-2, with no clear D. Trimming removed 8 bases from V and 8 bases from J, with 12 bases in between. CDR1 is LGHNA and CDR2 is YNFKEQ in the germline V gene. The CDR3 is 11 amino acids. CDR3 amino acids: CASRNLRGYTF. In DNA form, the CDR3 reads TGTGCCAGCCGAAACTTGAGAGGCTACACCTTC.

In its sample, this clonotype was seen a few times. V and J are TRBV28 and TRBJ1-1, with 8 bases aligning to TRBD1. CDR1 and CDR2 from the germline V gene are MDHEN and SYDVKM. This CDR3 has 15 residues. The junction had 10 bases not matched to a gene; V was cut back by 5 bases and J by 5 bases. The CDR3 reads CASSLQGAHRTEAFF. The CDR3 coding sequence is TGTGCCAGCAGTCTCCAGGGGGCGCATCGTACTGAAGCTTTCTTT.